Included here is one TCR beta chain sequence, with context. The antigen is not known. This entry belongs to a study of PD-1 blockade in classical Hodgkin lymphoma. Study details: Every 2 weeks, patients had 3 mg/kg nivolumab intravenously. General study points: Individuals who commenced nivolumab within less than 1 year of ASCT were excluded. Newly diagnosed patients were reported to start with lower TCR diversity than healthy donors. Undefined causes, possibly disease activity or prior therapy, underlie the repertoire differences.

The repertoire was sequenced with immunoSEQ multiplex PCR; TCRdb's copy has only in-frame clones and lacks some. The table has roughly 35,000 clones, around 88% seen once; the top ten hold more than 6.5%. Relapse was seen in all patients after autologous stem cell transplantation, and brentuximab vedotin exposure was variable. Germline lookup yields CDR1 SGHTA and CDR2 FQGNSA. Trimming shortened V by 7 bases and J by 8 bases, and 15 bases separated the two germline ends. The CDR3 length is 12 residues. The origin of this receptor is a human donor with classical Hodgkin lymphoma. V gene TRBV7-2 combines with J gene TRBJ2-7, with no clear D. Sequenced material: peripheral blood mononuclear cells (PBMCs), taken before the second cycle of nivolumab. In DNA form, the CDR3 reads TGTGCCAGCACCCCAGACTCCAGAAAGCAGTACTTC. This gives the protein CASTPDSRKQYF. Full variable domain (outside the CDR3, taken from reference TRBV7-2 and TRBJ2-7): GAGVSQSPSNKVTEKGKDVELRCDPISGHTALYWYRQSLGQGLEFLIYFQGNSAPDKSGLPSDRFSAERTGGSVSTLTIQRTQQEDSAVYLCASTPDSRKQYFGPGTRLTVT.